The 23 T cell receptor beta chains below all came from one sample that was sequenced in a study of CD8+ T cells in alopecia areata. For roughly five patients taking part in the biomarker study, CD4+ cells were further sorted into CD25+CD127- cells. After isolation, RNA underwent reverse transcription to generate cDNA as the sequencing template. Some clones are missing from TCRdb's copy, which holds only in-frame ones; the method was immunoSEQ multiplex PCR. The sample yields 37,000 or so clones, nearly 55% seen once. The sequenced sample consisted of CD4+ Tregs sorted from blood. The receptors stem from a human donor with alopecia areata.

The chain is built from TRBV5-1 and TRBJ1-6, with a weak D call TRBD1 (5 bases). This CDR3 has 14 residues. Germline-derived CDR1 and CDR2 are SGHRS and YFSETQ. Trimming took 0 bases from V and 11 from J, leaving 12 bases between them. In DNA, the CDR3 is TGCGCCAGCAGCTTGGAAGGGGTCGCGGCACCCCTCCACTTT. Protein sequence: CASSLEGVAAPLHF.

This clone has just a few counts. V gene TRBV14 combines with J gene TRBJ1-6; D call uncertain. Germline CDR1 and CDR2: SGHDN and FVKESK. The CDR3 length is 13 residues. Trimming removed 4 bases at V and 10 bases at J, with 11 bases between. The CDR3 DNA reads as TGTGCCAGCAGCCGAACAGAGACCTCACCCCTCCACTTT. This translates into CASSRTETSPLHF.

The chain employs TRBV4-2 and TRBJ2-5; TRBD2 aligns across 8 bases. Germline values: CDR1 LGHNA, CDR2 YNFKEQ. The CDR3 has 15 amino acids. V was pared by 2 bases and J by 8 bases, with 10 bases of the junction left unmatched. The CDR3 loop reads CASSQRGGRGETQYF. DNA of the CDR3: TGTGCCAGCAGCCAAAGAGGAGGGCGGGGGGAAACCCAGTACTTC.

This sequence joins TRBV5-1 and TRBJ2-3; 8 bases are a match to TRBD2. CDR1 and CDR2 from the germline V gene are SGHRS and YFSETQ. This CDR3 has 14 amino acids. The V segment lost 2 bases and the J segment 6 bases; nucleotides outside the gene matches: 5. Here the CDR3 DNA reads TGCGCCAGCAGCTTAGCGGGGGTCCGCGATACGCAGTATTTT. As protein: CASSLAGVRDTQYF.

In its sample, this clone was seen a few times. V and J are TRBV7-2 and TRBJ1-5; possibly TRBD1 for D (6 bases). Per germline, CDR1 SGHTA and CDR2 FQGNSA. Trimming removed 1 base from V and 7 bases from J, with 23 bases in between. CDR3 length: 18 residues. The CDR3 nucleotides are TGTGCCAGCAGCTTAGTTGGGGGGGCAGGAATCGAAAAACAGCCCCAGCATTTT. It is translated as CASSLVGGAGIEKQPQHF.

By share, this clone counts as medium-sized. The chain couples TRBV7-2 to TRBJ2-3; D might be TRBD2 (6 bases). Per the germline V gene, CDR1 is SGHTA and CDR2 is FQGNSA. This CDR3 region has 14 residues. Trimming removed 3 bases from V and 4 bases from J, with 11 bases in between. CDR3 sequence (DNA): TGTGCCAGCAGCTTGCTAGCGAGCTCAGATACGCAGTATTTT. Amino acid sequence: CASSLLASSDTQYF.

This clone was detected a few times. The rearrangement uses TRBV6-5 and TRBJ2-7; no clear D gene. This CDR3 contains 13 residues. The V end was cut by 2 bases, the J end by 0 bases, with 5 bases between. Germline-derived CDR1 and CDR2 are MNHEY and SVGAGI. The CDR3 bases are TGTGCCAGCAGTTACGCACTCTCCTACGAGCAGTACTTC. Its translation is CASSYALSYEQYF.

The chain employs TRBV7-9 and TRBJ2-7, with TRBD2 identical over 13 bases. Germline V CDR1 and CDR2: SEHNR, FQNEAQ (reference sequence). The trim removed 5 bases at V and 7 bases at J, leaving 2 bases unmatched. The CDR3 consists of 13 residues. The CDR3 DNA reads TGTGCCAGCAGCCGACTAGCGGGAGGAGAGCAGTACTTC. It encodes CASSRLAGGEQYF. The full variable domain, rest sourced from reference TRBV7-9 and TRBJ2-7, is DTGVSQNPRHKITKRGQNVTFRCDPISEHNRLYWYRQTLGQGPEFLTYFQNEAQLEKSRLLSDRFSAERPKGSFSTLEIQRTEQGDSAMYLCASSRLAGGEQYFGPGTRLTVT.

The gene calls are TRBV7-2 and TRBJ2-5; D gene uncertain. Trimming pared 7 bases from V and 6 bases from J, leaving 15 bases between. This CDR3 spans 13 amino acids. Germline values: CDR1 SGHTA, CDR2 FQGNSA. CDR3 sequence: CASTSMGRQTQYF. In DNA form, the CDR3 reads TGTGCCAGCACCTCCATGGGTCGTCAGACCCAGTACTTC.

The chain couples TRBV5-1 to TRBJ1-1; 7 bases fit TRBD1. The CDR3 is 14 residues long. After removal of 4 bases from V and 3 bases from J, the junction contained 6 bases not matched to a gene. The germline gives CDR1 SGHRS, CDR2 YFSETQ. The CDR3 region has the DNA TGCGCCAGCAGCGCCGGGACAGTTTACACTGAAGCTTTCTTT. Residues: CASSAGTVYTEAFF.

The gene calls are TRBV5-1 and TRBJ2-7, with unresolved D. Per germline, CDR1 SGHRS and CDR2 YFSETQ. The CDR3 contains 15 residues. V was pared by 0 bases and J by 0 bases, with 10 bases between. The CDR3 sequence: CASSLGHGRSYEQYF. The CDR3 DNA sequence: TGCGCCAGCAGCTTGGGACACGGACGCTCCTACGAGCAGTACTTC. Together with reference TRBV5-1 and TRBJ2-7, the CDR3 gives the full variable domain: KAGVTQTPRYLIKTRGQQVTLSCSPISGHRSVSWYQQTPGQGLQFLFEYFSETQRNKGNFPGRFSGRQFSNSRSEMNVSTLELGDSALYLCASSLGHGRSYEQYFGPGTRLTVT.

The chain uses TRBV7-8 and TRBJ1-4, with TRBD1 matching over 8 bases. Germline CDR1 and CDR2: SGHVS and FQNEAQ. Germline trimming cut 1 base from V and 10 bases from J; bases unmatched to any gene: 8. This CDR3 is 15 amino acids long. CDR3 sequence: CASSLGTGSGGKLFF. Here the CDR3 DNA reads TGTGCCAGCAGCTTAGGGACAGGGTCTGGAGGAAAACTGTTTTTT. Filled out from reference TRBV7-8 and TRBJ1-4, the complete variable domain reads GAGVSQSPRYKVAKRGQDVALRCDPISGHVSLFWYQQALGQGPEFLTYFQNEAQLDKSGLPSDRFFAERPEGSVSTLKIQRTQQEDSAVYLCASSLGTGSGGKLFFGSGTQLSVL.

This chain links TRBV4-2 with TRBJ2-7; 7 bases agree with TRBD1. The CDR3 totals 16 residues. CDR1 is LGHNA and CDR2 is YNFKEQ in the germline V gene. V lost 3 bases to trimming and J lost 3 bases; unmatched junction nucleotides: 11. The CDR3 loop is CASSQDSRDSLYEQYF. The CDR3 DNA is TGTGCCAGCAGCCAGGACTCCCGGGACAGCCTCTACGAGCAGTACTTC.

The sample holds a few counts of this clone. The chain is built from TRBV6-5 and TRBJ1-5; D is possibly TRBD1 (5 bases). The CDR3 spans 14 residues. Germline CDR1 reads MNHEY; CDR2 reads SVGAGI. V gave up 6 bases and J gave up 4 bases, with 13 bases separating them. The CDR3 reads CASSPVGGNQPQHF. DNA of the CDR3: TGTGCCAGCAGCCCCGTGGGGGGGAATCAGCCCCAGCATTTT.

The chain links TRBV6-6 to TRBJ2-7, with D perhaps assigned TRBD1 or TRBD2 (5 bases each). Trimming stripped 6 bases from V and 6 bases from J, with 15 bases between. The germline CDR1 and CDR2 sequences are MNHNY and SVGAGI (reference sequence). The CDR3 is 13 amino acids. In nucleotides, the CDR3 is TGTGCCAGCAGGGGACGGAGATTGGGCGAGCAGTACTTC. Translated, it gives CASRGRRLGEQYF.

The CDR3 is CASSQDSGLGLAGYNEQFF. CDR3 coding DNA: TGCGCCAGCAGCCAAGATTCTGGTTTGGGACTAGCGGGCTACAATGAGCAGTTCTTC. The gene calls are TRBV4-3 and TRBJ2-1; 12 nucleotides line up with TRBD2. The V gene end was trimmed by 0 bases and the J gene end by 3 bases; junction bases not matched to a gene: 9. Germline V gene data show CDR1 as LGHNA and CDR2 as YSLEER. The CDR3 is 19 amino acids.

This rearrangement joins TRBV11-1 to TRBJ2-1; TRBD1 matches 8 bases. The germline V gene encodes CDR1 SGHAT and CDR2 FQDESV (reference sequence). This CDR3 is built from 14 residues. V was pared by 5 bases and J by 7 bases, with 7 bases of the junction left unmatched. CDR3 sequence reads: CASSTRTGTNEQFF. The CDR3 DNA reads as TGTGCCAGCAGCACGCGGACAGGGACTAATGAGCAGTTCTTC.

The chain joins TRBV2 to TRBJ2-1; TRBD1 agrees at 8 bases. Germline values: CDR1 SNHLY, CDR2 FYNNEI. The CDR3 contains 16 residues. Unmatched junction bases numbered 17, after V lost 8 bases and J lost 8 bases. The CDR3 region has the DNA TGTGCCAGCGTTAATGACGGGGGCTTACAGGGGGATGAGCAGTTCTTC. Protein product: CASVNDGGLQGDEQFF.

This chain connects TRBV7-2 to TRBJ2-2, with D tentatively TRBD1 or TRBD2 (5 bases each). The CDR3 is 18 residues long. Germline V gene data show CDR1 as SGHTA and CDR2 as FQGNSA. Trimming stripped 4 bases from V and 3 bases from J, with 21 bases between. The CDR3, as DNA: TGTGCCAGCAGCTCTTTCGCGAAAGGGGTGGAGGACACCGGGGAGCTGTTTTTT. Translating it yields CASSSFAKGVEDTGELFF.

The chain employs TRBV29-1 and TRBJ2-7; D is possibly TRBD2 (6 bases). The CDR3 consists of 14 residues. The ends were cut back, 4 bases at V and 3 bases at J, with 16 bases in the middle. Germline V gives CDR1 SQVTM, CDR2 ANQGSEA. For the CDR3, the DNA is TGCAGCGTTGCATGGTGGGCGGGAAACTACGAGCAGTACTTC. Protein: CSVAWWAGNYEQYF.

The chain joins TRBV6-5 to TRBJ2-7; 7 positions agree with TRBD1. Germline CDR1 reads MNHEY; CDR2 reads SVGAGI. The CDR3 has 14 amino acids. The ends lost 5 bases at V and 4 bases at J; junction bases unmatched: 8. The CDR3 DNA is TGTGCCAGCAGTAAAACAGGGGCTCAATACGAGCAGTACTTC. This translates into CASSKTGAQYEQYF.

V usage is TRBV7-8 and J usage is TRBJ1-1; D remains ambiguous. The germline V and J ends were trimmed by 1 base and 0 bases, with 6 bases remaining between them. This CDR3 region has 14 residues. CDR1 is SGHVS and CDR2 is FQNEAQ in the germline V gene. The CDR3 coding sequence is TGTGCCAGCAGCTTAGGTGTTTTGAACACTGAAGCTTTCTTT. It is translated as CASSLGVLNTEAFF.

This clone has a single count. The chain couples TRBV7-2 to TRBJ1-4; no firm D call. The CDR3 has 14 amino acids. Trimming shortened V by 2 bases and J by 4 bases, and 8 bases separated the two germline ends. Germline-derived CDR1 and CDR2 are SGHTA and FQGNSA. CDR3 loop: CASSLLGNNEKLFF. DNA of the CDR3: TGTGCCAGCAGCTTATTGGGGAATAATGAAAAACTGTTTTTT. The variable domain in full, with the rest retrieved from reference TRBV7-2 and TRBJ1-4, is GAGVSQSPSNKVTEKGKDVELRCDPISGHTALYWYRQSLGQGLEFLIYFQGNSAPDKSGLPSDRFSAERTGGSVSTLTIQRTQQEDSAVYLCASSLLGNNEKLFFGSGTQLSVL.